The TCR beta chain described here comes from a study of blood T cell repertoires in COVID-19. The data were produced by immunoSEQ multiplex PCR, yet TCRdb's version contains in-frame clones alone and is incomplete. The sample lists about 290,000 clones, nearly 90% seen once, with 11% in the top ten. The trim removed 2 bases at V and 7 bases at J, leaving 1 base unmatched. The CDR3 is 12 residues long. CDR1 SNHLY and CDR2 FYNNEI come from the germline V gene. The material sequenced was peripheral blood. The chain recombines TRBV2 with TRBJ1-2; the match to TRBD1 covers 7 bases. This TCR was recovered from a woman in her thirties with COVID-19, enrolled during active disease. CDR3 sequence (DNA): TGTGCCAGCAGTGAATACAGGGGTGGCTACACCTTC. Residues: CASSEYRGGYTF. Based on the CDR3 plus reference TRBV2 and TRBJ1-2, the full variable domain is EPEVTQTPSHQVTQMGQEVILRCVPISNHLYFYWYRQILGQKVEFLVSFYNNEISEKSEIFDDQFSVERPDGSNFTLKIRSTKLEDSAMYFCASSEYRGGYTFGSGTRLTVV.